This entry concerns a single TCR beta chain. Antigen specificity is unknown. V lost 3 bases to trimming and J lost 3 bases, with 15 bases between them. The germline V gene has CDR1 MGHDK and CDR2 SYGVNS. This CDR3 has 16 amino acids. At a deep level, the assay was run. Replicate PCRs run on sorted subsets employed approximately 200 ng DNA, tens of thousands of T cell genomes. Libraries were prepared by immunoSEQ multiplex PCR; TCRdb keeps only in-frame clonotypes and omits some of them. The table shows about 2 million clones, with 95% occurring only once. The record originates from a study of shared clonotypes between healthy human individuals. General observations from the study: Generation probability values for non-shared clonotypes were lower than those for clonotypes shared by all four donors. Several donors held approximately 4.5% of naive CD4 clonotypes in common.

The sequenced sample consisted of naive CD4+ T cells sorted from blood. Noted subset: CD45RA+ positively selected. This chain uses TRBV25-1 with TRBJ1-5; D unresolved. This clonotype was sampled from a man aged 18 to 30 in good health. The CDR3 sequence is CASSDRSGGFNQPQHF. The CDR3 DNA sequence: TGTGCCAGCAGTGATAGGTCAGGTGGGTTCAATCAGCCCCAGCATTTT.